The next 5 T cell receptor beta chains were all read from a single sample in a study of blood T cell repertoires in COVID-19. Some clones are missing from TCRdb's copy, which holds only in-frame ones; the method was immunoSEQ multiplex PCR. Among about 310,000 clones listed, 89% were seen once. The sample taken for sequencing was PBMCs or T cells enriched from blood (not recorded which). Receptors were obtained from a woman aged 40 to 50 who had recovered from COVID-19.

The V and J genes are TRBV11-2 and TRBJ2-3, with D possibly TRBD1 on 5 matching bases. CDR3 length: 16 residues. CDR1 is SGHAT and CDR2 is FQNNGV in the germline V gene. The V and J ends lost 1 base and 2 bases respectively, with 13 bases between them. The CDR3 loop reads CASSLALGANTDTQYF. CDR3 nucleotides: TGTGCCAGCAGCTTAGCCCTAGGGGCGAACACAGATACGCAGTATTTT.

This clone was found many times. The chain has TRBV6-4 and TRBJ2-7; D remains unclear. This CDR3 is built from 13 residues. Deletions cut 2 bases from V and 3 bases from J, with 8 bases between. Per germline, CDR1 MRHNA and CDR2 SNTAGT. The CDR3: CASSDPCDYEQYF. DNA for the CDR3: TGTGCCAGCAGTGACCCGTGCGACTACGAGCAGTACTTC.

The chain carries TRBV21-1 and TRBJ2-1; whether TRBD1, the table's D call, matches the DNA was not checked. TRBV21-1 is tagged as a pseudogene. This CDR3 has 15 amino acids. CDR3 sequence: CASSIQTGHGDEQFF. CDR3 sequence (DNA): TGTGCCAGCAGCATACAGACAGGACACGGGGATGAGCAGTTCTTC.

CDR3 loop: CASSLFRADTQYF. The CDR3 bases are TGTGCCAGCAGCTTATTCCGAGCAGATACGCAGTATTTT. This chain connects TRBV7-3 to TRBJ2-3; D not resolved. V lost 2 bases and J 4 bases, leaving 7 bases between the germline ends. The CDR3 has 13 amino acids. Germline V gives CDR1 SGHTA, CDR2 FQGTGA.

V usage is TRBV19 and J usage is TRBJ2-5; D is perhaps TRBD1 (5 bases). Trimming took 1 base from V and 5 from J, leaving 8 bases between them. CDR1 is LNHDA, CDR2 SQIVND, per germline (reference sequence). The CDR3 contains 13 residues. The CDR3 DNA reads TGTGCCAGTAGTATAGCCCCAGGGGAGACCCAGTACTTC. Its protein is CASSIAPGETQYF.